This T cell receptor beta chain was profiled in a study of blood T cell repertoires in COVID-19. The authors' processing: Estimated nucleated cell counts came from reference gene primer amplification. Repertoires were generated with immunoSEQ multiplex PCR, while TCRdb's copy carries only in-frame clones and drops some. Clonal size and the V and J genes are those of that table, whereas D and trimming came from the DNA. The sample lists over 300,000 clones, 80% to 90% seen once, with 1.2% in the top ten. Germline CDR1 reads LNHDA; CDR2 reads SQIVND (reference sequence). V dropped 4 bases and J dropped 9; count of bases not matched to a gene: 11. The CDR3 has 16 amino acids.

The rearrangement joins TRBV19 to TRBJ2-1; TRBD2 matches at 11 bases. Sequenced: peripheral blood. The sequence came from a woman in her forties or fifties with acute or convalescent COVID-19. Here the CDR3 reads CASSRELAGVRSEQFF. The CDR3 nucleotides read TGTGCCAGTAGTAGAGAACTAGCGGGAGTTCGGAGTGAGCAGTTCTTC.